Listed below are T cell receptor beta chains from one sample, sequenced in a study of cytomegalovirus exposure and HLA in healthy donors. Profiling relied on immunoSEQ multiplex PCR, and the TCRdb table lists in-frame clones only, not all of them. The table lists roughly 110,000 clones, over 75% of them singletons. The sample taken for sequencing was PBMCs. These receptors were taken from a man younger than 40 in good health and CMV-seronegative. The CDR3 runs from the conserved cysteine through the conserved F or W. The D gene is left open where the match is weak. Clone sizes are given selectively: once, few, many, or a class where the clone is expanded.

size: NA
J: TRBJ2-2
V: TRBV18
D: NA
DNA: TGTGCCAGCTCACCACCGAACGGGAACACCGGGGAGCTGTTTTTT
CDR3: CASSPPNGNTGELFF

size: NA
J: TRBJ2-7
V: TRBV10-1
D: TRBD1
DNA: TGCGCCAGCAGCCGACAGGGTTCCTACGAGCAGTACTTC
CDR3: CASSRQGSYEQYF

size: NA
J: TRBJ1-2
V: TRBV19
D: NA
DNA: TGTGCCAGTACGAGGGGACTCAACTATGGCTACACCTTC
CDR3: CASTRGLNYGYTF

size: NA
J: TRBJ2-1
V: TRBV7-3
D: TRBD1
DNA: TGTGCCAGCAGCTTAAGTCCAGGGGGCACTGAGCAGTTCTTC
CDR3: CASSLSPGGTEQFF

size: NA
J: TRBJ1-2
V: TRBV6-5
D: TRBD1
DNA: TGTGCCAGCAGTTCCCCCGGGACAGTTAACTATGGCTACACCTTC
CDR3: CASSSPGTVNYGYTF

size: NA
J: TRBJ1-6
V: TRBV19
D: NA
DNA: TGTGCCAGTAGTCGGCCCGCGGGGGGTAATAATTCACCCCTCCACTTT
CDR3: CASSRPAGGNNSPLHF

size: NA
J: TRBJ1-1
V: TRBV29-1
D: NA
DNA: TGCAGCGGGGAGGGGGTCACTGAAGCTTTCTTT
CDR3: CSGEGVTEAFF

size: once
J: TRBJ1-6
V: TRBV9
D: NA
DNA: TGTGCCAGCAGCGTAGAACAGGGCCATCCTTCACCCCTCCACTTT
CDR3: CASSVEQGHPSPLHF

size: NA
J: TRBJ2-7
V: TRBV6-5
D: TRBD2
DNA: TGTGCCAGCAGTTACCGGACTAGCGGGGGGGGAGAGCAGTACTTC
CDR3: CASSYRTSGGGEQYF

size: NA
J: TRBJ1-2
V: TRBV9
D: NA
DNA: TGTGCCAGCAGCGCCTCCGGGACAAACTATGGCTACACCTTC
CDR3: CASSASGTNYGYTF

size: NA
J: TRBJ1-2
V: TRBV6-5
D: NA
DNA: TGTGCCAGCAGCCCCCCTGAGGGAATTCATGGCTACACCTTC
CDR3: CASSPPEGIHGYTF

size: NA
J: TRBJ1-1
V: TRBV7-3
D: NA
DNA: TGTGCCAGCAGCTTAGGGTCGAGAGGAGCTTTCTTT
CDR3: CASSLGSRGAFF

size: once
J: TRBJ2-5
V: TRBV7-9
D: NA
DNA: TGTGCCAGCAGCTTAACGGTGGCCGGAGCCCAGTACTTC
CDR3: CASSLTVAGAQYF

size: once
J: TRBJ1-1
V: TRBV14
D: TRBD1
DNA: TGTGCCAGCAGCCCTTGGGACAGCGGTCCTGAAGCTTTCTTT
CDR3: CASSPWDSGPEAFF

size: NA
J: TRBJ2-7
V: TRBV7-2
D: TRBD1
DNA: TGTGCCAGCAGCTCGACTGGACAGGGGACCTACGAGCAGTACTTC
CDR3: CASSSTGQGTYEQYF

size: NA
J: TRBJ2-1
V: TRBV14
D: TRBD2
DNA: TGTGCCAGCAGCCAAGTCCGGGGGGACTACAATGAGCAGTTCTTC
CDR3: CASSQVRGDYNEQFF

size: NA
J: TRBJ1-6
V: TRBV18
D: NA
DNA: TGTGCCAGCTCACCACCGACCGGAGGGAACTCACCCCTCCACTTT
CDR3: CASSPPTGGNSPLHF

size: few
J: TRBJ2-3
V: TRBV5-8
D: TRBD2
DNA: TGTGCCAGCAGCTTAAGACTAGCGGGAGTGGCAACGCAGTATTTT
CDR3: CASSLRLAGVATQYF

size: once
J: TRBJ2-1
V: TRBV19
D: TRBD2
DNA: TGTGCCAGTAGTATAGGTAGCGGGGCCCCGGGGGAGCAGTTCTTC
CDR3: CASSIGSGAPGEQFF

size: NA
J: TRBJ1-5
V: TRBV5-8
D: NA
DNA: TGTGCCAGCAGCTCCTACCCTGGTGGGGGCGTCTTCGGCCAGCCCCAGCATTTT
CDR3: CASSSYPGGGVFGQPQHF

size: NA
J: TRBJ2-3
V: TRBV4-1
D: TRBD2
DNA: TGCGCCACCCGAGGGACTAGCGGGAGTTCAGATACGCAGTATTTT
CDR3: CATRGTSGSSDTQYF

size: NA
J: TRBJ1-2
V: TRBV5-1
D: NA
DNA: TGCGCCAGCAGCACCCGAGGTAGCTACTCCAACTATGGCTACACCTTC
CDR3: CASSTRGSYSNYGYTF